Listed here is a single T cell receptor (beta chain). In the original analysis: Productive clonotypes were detectable down to 2.59 x 10-5 frequency. Assay used: immunoSEQ multiplex PCR; TCRdb lists only in-frame clones, some missing. That table supplies the V and J calls and clone size; D and trimming were determined from the DNA. Of approximately 30,000 clones listed, about 77% were seen once; the top ten hold approximately 3%. This sample is part of a study of STAT5B mutations in CD4+ large granular lymphocyte leukemia. Background on the study: Among healthy controls, a particular HLA allele went with more CDR3 'QG' motifs.

The source material was CD4+ T cells from blood buffy coats. The origin of this receptor is a human donor in good health.

The CDR3, as DNA: TGTGCCAGCACGGAGACAGGGGGCATGCTGTTTTTT. Its translation is CASTETGGMLFF. The chain combines TRBV28 with TRBJ1-4, with 10 bases aligning to TRBD1. V lost 7 bases to trimming and J lost 14 bases; unmatched junction nucleotides: 7. Germline V CDR1 and CDR2: MDHEN, SYDVKM. The CDR3 totals 12 residues. Variable domain in full (rest from reference TRBV28 and TRBJ1-4): DVKVTQSSRYLVKRTGEKVFLECVQDMDHENMFWYRQDPGLGLRLIYFSYDVKMKEKGDIPEGYSVSREKKERFSLILESASTNQTSMYLCASTETGGMLFFGSGTQLSVL.